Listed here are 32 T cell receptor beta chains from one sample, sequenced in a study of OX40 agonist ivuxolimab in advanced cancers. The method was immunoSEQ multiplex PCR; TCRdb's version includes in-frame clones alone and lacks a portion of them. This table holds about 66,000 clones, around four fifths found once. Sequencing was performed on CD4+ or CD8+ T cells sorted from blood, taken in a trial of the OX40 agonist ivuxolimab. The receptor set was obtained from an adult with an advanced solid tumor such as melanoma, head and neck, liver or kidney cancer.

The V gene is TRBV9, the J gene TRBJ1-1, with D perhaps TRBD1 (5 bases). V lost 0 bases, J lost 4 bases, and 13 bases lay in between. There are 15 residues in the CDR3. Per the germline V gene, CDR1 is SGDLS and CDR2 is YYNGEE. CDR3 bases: TGTGCCAGCAGCGTAGGACAGACCTTGACCACTGAAGCTTTCTTT. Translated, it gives CASSVGQTLTTEAFF.

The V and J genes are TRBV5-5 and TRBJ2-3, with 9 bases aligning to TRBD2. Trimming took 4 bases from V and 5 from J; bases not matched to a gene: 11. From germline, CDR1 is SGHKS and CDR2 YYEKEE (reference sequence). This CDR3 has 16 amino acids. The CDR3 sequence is CASSPELAGVVDTQYF. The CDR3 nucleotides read TGTGCCAGCAGCCCAGAATTAGCGGGAGTTGTAGATACGCAGTATTTT. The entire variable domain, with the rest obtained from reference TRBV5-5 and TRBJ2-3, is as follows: DAGVTQSPTHLIKTRGQQVTLRCSPISGHKSVSWYQQVLGQGPQFIFQYYEKEERGRGNFPDRFSARQFPNYSSELNVNALLLGDSALYLCASSPELAGVVDTQYFGPGTRLTVL.

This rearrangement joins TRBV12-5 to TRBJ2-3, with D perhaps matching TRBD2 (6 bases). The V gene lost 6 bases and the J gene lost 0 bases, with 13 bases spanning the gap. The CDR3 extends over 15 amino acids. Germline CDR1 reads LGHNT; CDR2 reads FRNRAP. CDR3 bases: TGTGCTAGTGGGGAGGGGACTTACAGCACAGATACGCAGTATTTT. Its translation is CASGEGTYSTDTQYF.

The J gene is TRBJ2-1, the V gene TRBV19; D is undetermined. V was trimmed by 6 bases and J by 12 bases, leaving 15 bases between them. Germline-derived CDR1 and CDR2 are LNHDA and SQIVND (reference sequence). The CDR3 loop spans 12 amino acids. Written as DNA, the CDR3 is TGTGCCAGTAGCCCTGACTCGCGAATGCAGTTCTTC. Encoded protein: CASSPDSRMQFF.

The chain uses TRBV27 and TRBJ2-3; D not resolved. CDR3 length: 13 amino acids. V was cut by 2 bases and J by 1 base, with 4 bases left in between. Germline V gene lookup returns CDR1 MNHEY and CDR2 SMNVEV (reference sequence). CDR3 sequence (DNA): TGTGCCAGCAGTTTAAGGGGCACAGATACGCAGTATTTT. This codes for CASSLRGTDTQYF.

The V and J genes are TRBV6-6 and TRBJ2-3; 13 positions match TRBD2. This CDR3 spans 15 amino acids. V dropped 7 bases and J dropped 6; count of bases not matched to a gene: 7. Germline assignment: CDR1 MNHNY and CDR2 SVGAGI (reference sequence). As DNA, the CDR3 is TGTGCCAGCAAACTAGCGGGAGGGGCCTCGGATACGCAGTATTTT. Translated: CASKLAGGASDTQYF.

CDR3 DNA sequence: TGTGCCAGCAGCCCCCGGGACAGGGGAGGGACCTTC. This encodes CASSPRDRGGTF. The J gene is TRBJ1-2, the V gene TRBV5-6, with 10 nucleotides matching TRBD1. The CDR3 is 12 amino acids. Germline CDR1 reads SGHDT; CDR2 reads YYEEEE. Trimming removed 4 bases from V and 14 bases from J; junction bases left unmatched: 8.

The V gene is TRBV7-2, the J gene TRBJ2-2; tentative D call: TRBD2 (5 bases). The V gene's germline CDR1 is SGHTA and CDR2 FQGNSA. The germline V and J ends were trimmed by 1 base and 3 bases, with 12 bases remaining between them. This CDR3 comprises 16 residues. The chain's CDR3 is CASSLVGGRHTGELFF. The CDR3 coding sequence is TGTGCCAGCAGCTTAGTAGGAGGCAGACACACCGGGGAGCTGTTTTTT.

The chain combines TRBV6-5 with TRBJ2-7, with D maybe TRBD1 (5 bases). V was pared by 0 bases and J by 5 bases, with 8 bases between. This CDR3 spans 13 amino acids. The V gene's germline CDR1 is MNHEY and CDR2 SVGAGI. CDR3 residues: CASSYSSGNEQYF. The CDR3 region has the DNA TGTGCCAGCAGTTACTCATCAGGGAACGAGCAGTACTTC.

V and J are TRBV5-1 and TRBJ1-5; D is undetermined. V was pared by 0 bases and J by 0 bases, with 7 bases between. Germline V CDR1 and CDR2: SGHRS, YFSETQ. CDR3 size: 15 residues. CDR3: CASSLEGSSNQPQHF. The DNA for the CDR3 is TGCGCCAGCAGCTTGGAGGGATCTAGCAATCAGCCCCAGCATTTT. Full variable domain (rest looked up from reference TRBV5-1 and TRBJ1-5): KAGVTQTPRYLIKTRGQQVTLSCSPISGHRSVSWYQQTPGQGLQFLFEYFSETQRNKGNFPGRFSGRQFSNSRSEMNVSTLELGDSALYLCASSLEGSSNQPQHFGDGTRLSIL.

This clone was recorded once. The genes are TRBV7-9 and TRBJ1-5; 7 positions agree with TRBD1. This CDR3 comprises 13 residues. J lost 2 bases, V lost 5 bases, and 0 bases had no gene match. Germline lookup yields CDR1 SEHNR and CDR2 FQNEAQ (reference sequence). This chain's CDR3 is CASSGTGNQPQHF. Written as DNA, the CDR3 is TGTGCCAGCAGCGGGACAGGCAATCAGCCCCAGCATTTT. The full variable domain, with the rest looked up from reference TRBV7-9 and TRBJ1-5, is DTGVSQNPRHKITKRGQNVTFRCDPISEHNRLYWYRQTLGQGPEFLTYFQNEAQLEKSRLLSDRFSAERPKGSFSTLEIQRTEQGDSAMYLCASSGTGNQPQHFGDGTRLSIL.

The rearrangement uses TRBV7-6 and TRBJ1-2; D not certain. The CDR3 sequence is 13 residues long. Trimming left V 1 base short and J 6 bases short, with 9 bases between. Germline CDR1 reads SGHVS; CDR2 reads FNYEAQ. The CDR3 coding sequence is TGTGCCAGCAGCTTAGGCGCAGGCAATGGCTACACCTTC. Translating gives CASSLGAGNGYTF.

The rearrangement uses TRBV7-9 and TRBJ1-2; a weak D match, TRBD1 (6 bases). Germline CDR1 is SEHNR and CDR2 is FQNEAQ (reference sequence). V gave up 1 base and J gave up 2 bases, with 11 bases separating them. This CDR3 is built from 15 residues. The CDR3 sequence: CASSLGGTRNYGYTF. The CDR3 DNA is TGTGCCAGCAGCTTAGGGGGGACACGCAACTATGGCTACACCTTC.

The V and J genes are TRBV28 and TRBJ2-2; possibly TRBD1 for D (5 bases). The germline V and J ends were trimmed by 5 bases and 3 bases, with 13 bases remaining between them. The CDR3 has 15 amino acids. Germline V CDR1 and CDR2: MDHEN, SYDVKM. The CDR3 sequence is CASSVAGMDTGELFF. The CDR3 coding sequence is TGTGCCAGCAGTGTGGCAGGGATGGACACCGGGGAGCTGTTTTTT.

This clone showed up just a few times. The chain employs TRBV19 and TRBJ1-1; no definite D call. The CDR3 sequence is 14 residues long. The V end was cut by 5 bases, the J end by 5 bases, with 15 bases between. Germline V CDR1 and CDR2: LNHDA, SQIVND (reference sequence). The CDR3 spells CASSPGELRTEAFF. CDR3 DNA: TGTGCCAGTAGTCCTGGGGAGTTGCGTACTGAAGCTTTCTTT. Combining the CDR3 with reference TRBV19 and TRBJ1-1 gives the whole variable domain DGGITQSPKYLFRKEGQNVTLSCEQNLNHDAMYWYRQDPGQGLRLIYYSQIVNDFQKGDIAEGYSVSREKKESFPLTVTSAQKNPTAFYLCASSPGELRTEAFFGQGTRLTVV.

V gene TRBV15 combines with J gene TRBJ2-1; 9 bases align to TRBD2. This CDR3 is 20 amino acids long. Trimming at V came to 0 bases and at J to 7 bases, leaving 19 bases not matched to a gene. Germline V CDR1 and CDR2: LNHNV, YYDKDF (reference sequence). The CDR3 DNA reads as TGTGCCACCAGCAGAGATCTCTTCGTCGTGGGACTAGCAAAGGGTAATGAGCAGTTCTTC. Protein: CATSRDLFVVGLAKGNEQFF.

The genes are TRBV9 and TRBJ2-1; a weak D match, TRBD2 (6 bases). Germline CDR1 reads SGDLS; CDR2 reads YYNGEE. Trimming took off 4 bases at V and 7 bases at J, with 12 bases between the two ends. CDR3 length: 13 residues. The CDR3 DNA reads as TGTGCCAGCAGCCCCGGGAGTTCGAATGAGCAGTTCTTC. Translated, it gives CASSPGSSNEQFF.

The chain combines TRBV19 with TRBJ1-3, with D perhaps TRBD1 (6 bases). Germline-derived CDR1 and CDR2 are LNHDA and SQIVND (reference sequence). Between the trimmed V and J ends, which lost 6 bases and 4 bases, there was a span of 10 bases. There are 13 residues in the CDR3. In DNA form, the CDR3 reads TGTGCCAGTAGCCTGGACAGAGGAAACACCATATATTTT. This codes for CASSLDRGNTIYF. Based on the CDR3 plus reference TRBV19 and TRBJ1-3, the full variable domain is DGGITQSPKYLFRKEGQNVTLSCEQNLNHDAMYWYRQDPGQGLRLIYYSQIVNDFQKGDIAEGYSVSREKKESFPLTVTSAQKNPTAFYLCASSLDRGNTIYFGEGSWLTVV.

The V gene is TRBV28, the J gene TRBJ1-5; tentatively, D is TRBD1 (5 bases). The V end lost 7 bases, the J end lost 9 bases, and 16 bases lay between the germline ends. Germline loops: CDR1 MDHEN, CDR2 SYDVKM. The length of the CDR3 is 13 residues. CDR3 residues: CASTPRRGGPQHF. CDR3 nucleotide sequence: TGTGCCAGCACCCCAAGGAGGGGAGGGCCCCAGCATTTT.

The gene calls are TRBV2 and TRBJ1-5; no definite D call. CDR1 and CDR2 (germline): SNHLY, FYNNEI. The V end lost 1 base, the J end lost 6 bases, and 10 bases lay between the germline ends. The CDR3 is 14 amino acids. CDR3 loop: CASSEGLGSQPQHF. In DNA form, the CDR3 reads TGTGCCAGCAGTGAAGGGCTAGGGAGTCAGCCCCAGCATTTT. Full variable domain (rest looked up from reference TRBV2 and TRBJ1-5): EPEVTQTPSHQVTQMGQEVILRCVPISNHLYFYWYRQILGQKVEFLVSFYNNEISEKSEIFDDQFSVERPDGSNFTLKIRSTKLEDSAMYFCASSEGLGSQPQHFGDGTRLSIL.

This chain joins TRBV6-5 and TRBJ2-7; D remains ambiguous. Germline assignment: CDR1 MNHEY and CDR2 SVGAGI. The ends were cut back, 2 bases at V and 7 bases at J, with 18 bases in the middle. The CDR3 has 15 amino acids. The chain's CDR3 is CASSYSSLGSVEQYF. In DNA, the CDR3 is TGTGCCAGCAGTTACAGTAGTCTAGGGTCGGTAGAGCAGTACTTC.

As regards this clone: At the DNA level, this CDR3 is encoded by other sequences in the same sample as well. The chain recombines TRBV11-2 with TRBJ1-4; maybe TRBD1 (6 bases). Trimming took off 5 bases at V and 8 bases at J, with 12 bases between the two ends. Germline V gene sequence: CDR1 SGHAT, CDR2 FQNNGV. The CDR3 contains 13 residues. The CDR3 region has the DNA TGTGCCAGCAGCCCAGGGACACTGGAAAAACTGTTTTTT. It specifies CASSPGTLEKLFF.

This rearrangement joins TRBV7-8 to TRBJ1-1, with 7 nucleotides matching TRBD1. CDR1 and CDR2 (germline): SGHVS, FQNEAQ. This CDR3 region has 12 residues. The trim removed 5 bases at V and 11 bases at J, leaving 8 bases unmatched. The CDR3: CASSPKGGWAFF. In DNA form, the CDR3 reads TGTGCCAGCAGCCCGAAAGGGGGCTGGGCTTTCTTT.

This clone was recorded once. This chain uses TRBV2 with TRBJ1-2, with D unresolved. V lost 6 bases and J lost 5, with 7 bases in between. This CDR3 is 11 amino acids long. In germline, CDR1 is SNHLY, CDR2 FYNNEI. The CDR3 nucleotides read TGTGCCAGCAGGATGGCTTATGGCTACACCTTC. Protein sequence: CASRMAYGYTF.

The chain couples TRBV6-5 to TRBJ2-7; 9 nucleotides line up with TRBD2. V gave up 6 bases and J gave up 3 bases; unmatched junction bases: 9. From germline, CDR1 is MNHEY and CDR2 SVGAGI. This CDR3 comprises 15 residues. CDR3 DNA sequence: TGTGCCAGCAGACCGGGACTGACTAGCGGCTACGAGCAGTACTTC. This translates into CASRPGLTSGYEQYF.

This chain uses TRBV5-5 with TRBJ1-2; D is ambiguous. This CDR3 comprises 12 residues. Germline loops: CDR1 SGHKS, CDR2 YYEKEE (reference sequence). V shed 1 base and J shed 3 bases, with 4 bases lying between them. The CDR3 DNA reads TGTGCCAGCAGCTTGAGGGACTATGGCTACACCTTC. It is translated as CASSLRDYGYTF.

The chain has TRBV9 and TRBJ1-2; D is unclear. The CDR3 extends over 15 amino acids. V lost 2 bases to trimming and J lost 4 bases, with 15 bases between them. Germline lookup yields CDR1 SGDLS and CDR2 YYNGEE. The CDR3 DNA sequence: TGTGCCAGCAGCGTGGGCCCTCCGGGATTCTATGGCTACACCTTC. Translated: CASSVGPPGFYGYTF.

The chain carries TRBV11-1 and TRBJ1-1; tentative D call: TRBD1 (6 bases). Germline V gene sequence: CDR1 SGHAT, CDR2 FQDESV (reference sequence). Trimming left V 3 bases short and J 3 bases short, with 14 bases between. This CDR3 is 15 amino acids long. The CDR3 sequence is CASSLYPGADTEAFF. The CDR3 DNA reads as TGTGCCAGCAGCTTGTACCCAGGGGCTGACACTGAAGCTTTCTTT.

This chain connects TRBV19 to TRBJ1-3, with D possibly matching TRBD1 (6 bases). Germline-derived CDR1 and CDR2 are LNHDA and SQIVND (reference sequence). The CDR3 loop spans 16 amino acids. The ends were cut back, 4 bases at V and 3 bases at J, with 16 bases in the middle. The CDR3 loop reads CASSTSGGAFGNTIYF. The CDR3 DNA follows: TGTGCCAGTAGTACAAGTGGGGGGGCCTTTGGAAACACCATATATTTT.

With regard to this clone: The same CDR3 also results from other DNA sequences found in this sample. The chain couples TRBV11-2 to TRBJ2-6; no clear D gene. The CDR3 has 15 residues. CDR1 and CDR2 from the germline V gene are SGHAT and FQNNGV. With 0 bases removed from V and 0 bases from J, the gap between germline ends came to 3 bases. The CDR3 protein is CASSLDPSGANVLTF. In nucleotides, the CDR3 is TGTGCCAGCAGCTTAGACCCCTCTGGGGCCAACGTCCTGACTTTC.

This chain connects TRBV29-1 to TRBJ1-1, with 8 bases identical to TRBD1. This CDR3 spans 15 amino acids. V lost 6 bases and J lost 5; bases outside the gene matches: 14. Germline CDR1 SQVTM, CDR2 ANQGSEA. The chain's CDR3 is CSVRAVDRAGTEAFF. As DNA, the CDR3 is TGCAGCGTCCGCGCCGTGGACAGGGCTGGGACTGAAGCTTTCTTT. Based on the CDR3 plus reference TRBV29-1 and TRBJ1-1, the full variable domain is SAVISQKPSRDICQRGTSLTIQCQVDSQVTMMFWYRQQPGQSLTLIATANQGSEATYESGFVIDKFPISRPNLTFSTLTVSNMSPEDSSIYLCSVRAVDRAGTEAFFGQGTRLTVV.

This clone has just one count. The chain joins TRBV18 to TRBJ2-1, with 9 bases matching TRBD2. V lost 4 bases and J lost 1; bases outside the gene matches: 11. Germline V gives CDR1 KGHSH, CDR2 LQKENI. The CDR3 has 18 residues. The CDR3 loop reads CASSRDHTSGFSYNEQFF. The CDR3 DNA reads TGTGCCAGCTCACGGGACCATACTAGCGGGTTTTCCTACAATGAGCAGTTCTTC. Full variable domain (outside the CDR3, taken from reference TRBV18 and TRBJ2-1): NAGVMQNPRHLVRRRGQEARLRCSPMKGHSHVYWYRQLPEEGLKFMVYLQKENIIDESGMPKERFSAEFPKEGPSILRIQQVVRGDSAAYFCASSRDHTSGFSYNEQFFGPGTRLTVL.